The sequence of this TCR beta chain was determined in a study of blood T cell repertoires in COVID-19. Whole-study context: Whether acute or convalescent, the COVID-19 samples came from the United States, Italy and Spain.

Trimming cost V 0 bases and J 5 bases; bases outside gene matches: 3. The CDR3 covers 15 residues. The germline V gene has CDR1 SGHTA and CDR2 FQGNSA. Original methodology: For nucleated cells, counts were estimated from reference gene primer amplification. Profiling relied on immunoSEQ multiplex PCR, and the TCRdb table lists in-frame clones only, not all of them. The V and J calls and clone size are taken from that table; D and trimming were inferred from the DNA. The table has about 110,000 clones, 60% to 85% seen once. This TCR came from a man between 65 and 80 years old with acute or convalescent COVID-19. The sequencing sample was made of peripheral blood. This chain joins TRBV7-2 and TRBJ2-1; 8 nucleotides line up with TRBD2. The CDR3 spells CASSLASGAHNEQFF. The CDR3 nucleotides are TGTGCCAGCAGCTTAGCTAGCGGGGCCCACAATGAGCAGTTCTTC.